Shown below are 10 T cell receptor beta chains from a single sample sequenced in a study of cytomegalovirus exposure and HLA in healthy donors. The PCR made use of 60 Vbeta and 13 Jbeta primers. The protocol was immunoSEQ multiplex PCR, while the TCRdb copy is restricted to in-frame clones and leaves out a portion. The data hold hundreds of thousands of clones, with nearly 80% observed a single time. The sequencing input was PBMCs. The receptors were sampled from a man aged 18-30 years in good health and CMV-seronegative.

This clone was observed a single time. The V call is TRBV7-2, the J call TRBJ2-5; D remains unclear. The J call may not be correct, given that the DNA end is closer to TRBJ2-7. There are 15 residues in the CDR3. The germline CDR1 and CDR2 sequences are SGHTA and FQGNSA. CDR3 nucleotides: TGTGCCAGCAGCTTAGACAGCTCTAGCTCCTACGAGCAGTACTTC. As protein: CASSLDSSSSYEQYF.

This clone was detected only a few times. V usage is TRBV18 and J usage is TRBJ2-1, with 9 bases matching TRBD2. The CDR3 spans 18 residues. V gave up 4 bases and J gave up 7 bases; unmatched junction bases: 17. The germline gives CDR1 KGHSH, CDR2 LQKENI. The CDR3 is CASSLSPLAGIGQNEQFF. The DNA for the CDR3 is TGTGCCAGCTCACTCTCTCCTCTAGCGGGGATTGGTCAGAATGAGCAGTTCTTC.

The chain carries TRBV7-6 and TRBJ2-1; 12 bases align to TRBD2. The CDR3 runs to 16 residues. The junction had 10 bases not matched to a gene; V was cut back by 6 bases and J by 7 bases. The germline V gene has CDR1 SGHVS and CDR2 FNYEAQ. The CDR3 nucleotides are TGTGCCAGCAGTCCGACTAGCGGGAGCGTTTCAAATGAGCAGTTCTTC. Translation gives CASSPTSGSVSNEQFF.

Only one count was recorded for this clone. V is TRBV29-1 and J is TRBJ2-1; possible D gene TRBD2, 5 bases. The CDR3 has 14 residues. The germline gives CDR1 SQVTM, CDR2 ANQGSEA. V was pared by 7 bases and J by 3 bases, with 16 bases between. As DNA, the CDR3 is TGCAGCGCCACCCCTCCGGGAAACTACAATGAGCAGTTCTTC. Protein sequence: CSATPPGNYNEQFF.

The chain uses TRBV4-2 and TRBJ2-3; 9 positions match TRBD2. Per the germline V gene, CDR1 is LGHNA and CDR2 is YNFKEQ. This CDR3 contains 16 residues. After removal of 0 bases from V and 4 bases from J, the junction contained 5 bases not matched to a gene. The CDR3 nucleotides read TGTGCCAGCAGCCAAGACTCGAGCGGGGGGCCAGATACGCAGTATTTT. This encodes CASSQDSSGGPDTQYF.

In this sample, this clone turned up a few times. The CDR3 here is CASRLARAGVLFHLYEQYF. As DNA, the CDR3 is TGTGCAAGTCGCTTAGCGCGTGCAGGGGTCCTTTTCCATCTCTACGAGCAGTACTTC. The chain uses TRBV12-2 and TRBJ2-5; the DNA was not used to check the table's D call, TRBD1. The last part of the DNA fits TRBJ2-7 better; the J call may be wrong. TRBV12-2 is tagged as a pseudogene. There are 19 residues in the CDR3.

The chain combines TRBV6-5 with TRBJ2-7; 8 bases are shared with TRBD2. Germline V gene data show CDR1 as MNHEY and CDR2 as SVGAGI. The CDR3 spans 14 residues. Trimming at V came to 8 bases and at J to 3 bases, leaving 9 bases not matched to a gene. CDR3 amino acids: CASGVSGSHYEQYF. The CDR3 region has the DNA TGTGCCAGCGGCGTAAGCGGGAGCCACTACGAGCAGTACTTC.

This rearrangement joins TRBV7-3 to TRBJ2-3; maybe TRBD1 (5 bases). CDR1 and CDR2 (germline): SGHTA, FQGTGA. Trimming pared 2 bases from V and 0 bases from J, leaving 24 bases between. The CDR3 has 20 amino acids. In DNA form, the CDR3 reads TGTGCCAGCAGCTTAGCGTTAGCCCCCGACAGAGTATCTAGCACAGATACGCAGTATTTT. Its protein is CASSLALAPDRVSSTDTQYF.

Details on this clone: Its ends do not fully match the called genes, so a read error is possible. The J gene is TRBJ1-2, the V gene TRBV7-9; the D gene is possibly TRBD1 (5 bases). The CDR3 contains 14 residues. In germline, CDR1 is SEHNR, CDR2 FQNEAQ (reference sequence). The CDR3 is CSSSYGGGKYGYTF. The CDR3 DNA sequence: TGTTCCAGCAGCTACGGGGGTGGTAAATATGGCTACACCTTC. The full variable domain, with the rest looked up from reference TRBV7-9 and TRBJ1-2, is DTGVSQNPRHKITKRGQNVTFRCDPISEHNRLYWYRQTLGQGPEFLTYFQNEAQLEKSRLLSDRFSAERPKGSFSTLEIQRTEQGDSAMYLCSSSYGGGKYGYTFGSGTRLTVV.

This sequence joins TRBV23-1 and TRBJ2-5; 11 bases align to TRBD2. TRBV23-1 is classed as an ORF, of uncertain function. Germline trimming cut 2 bases from V and 1 base from J; bases unmatched to any gene: 15. This CDR3 contains 20 residues. The CDR3 loop is CASSQRDRGTSGKLQETQYF. Here the CDR3 DNA reads TGCGCCAGCAGTCAACGAGACAGGGGGACTAGCGGAAAACTCCAAGAGACCCAGTACTTC.